These T cell receptor beta chains were read from a single sample in a study of lymphopenia after photon versus proton radiotherapy. Produced via immunoSEQ multiplex PCR; TCRdb's table is partial and in-frame only. This sample has about 40,000 clones; about 82% occur once, and the top ten carry around a tenth. The sample here was peripheral blood, taken from a patient treated with proton-based radiotherapy. These receptors came from a woman between 65 and 79 years old with pancreatic cancer. Some clones in this sample may be carry-over from other donors' samples. Both conserved end residues are part of each CDR3. The D gene is left open where the match is weak. Expanded clones get a size class; other rows say once, few or many, or leave the size out.

d_call j_call v_call clone_size cdr3_aa cdr3_nt
TRBD2 TRBJ2-1 TRBV4-1 - CASSPQEGRDPSSYNEQFF TGCGCCAGCAGCCCCCAAGAAGGGAGGGACCCCAGCTCCTACAATGAGCAGTTCTTC
TRBD2 TRBJ2-5 TRBV6-5 - CASSPGLDKTQYF TGTGCCAGCAGTCCGGGACTAGATAAGACCCAGTACTTC
TRBD2 TRBJ2-1 TRBV7-2 - CASSASGTSTWNEQFF TGTGCCAGCAGCGCGTCCGGGACTAGCACCTGGAATGAGCAGTTCTTC
- TRBJ1-1 TRBV18 - CASSRESGELNTEAFF TGTGCCAGCTCACGGGAGAGCGGAGAACTGAACACTGAAGCTTTCTTT
TRBD2 TRBJ2-1 TRBV15 - CATSPRGSGRTGSYNEQFF TGTGCCACCAGCCCCCGGGGGAGCGGGAGAACCGGCTCCTACAATGAGCAGTTCTTC
TRBD2 TRBJ2-3 TRBV19 - CASSIGREKTDTQYF TGTGCCAGTAGTATAGGGCGGGAGAAGACAGATACGCAGTATTTT
TRBD2 TRBJ2-3 TRBV9 - CASSSAGTSGRADTQYF TGTGCCAGCAGCTCCGCGGGGACTAGCGGGAGAGCAGATACGCAGTATTTT
TRBD1 TRBJ1-2 TRBV19 - CASSTRTGDYGYTF TGTGCCAGTAGTACCCGGACAGGGGACTATGGCTACACCTTC
TRBD1 TRBJ1-5 TRBV10-3 - CAISAGQGVRQPQHF TGTGCCATCAGTGCCGGGCAGGGGGTTCGTCAGCCCCAGCATTTT
- TRBJ2-1 TRBV11-2 - CASSRNRGSYNEQFF TGTGCCAGCAGCCGAAATAGGGGCTCCTACAATGAGCAGTTCTTC
TRBD1 TRBJ1-3 TRBV7-9 - CASSKGTAGNTIYF TGTGCCAGCAGCAAAGGGACAGCTGGAAACACCATATATTTT
- TRBJ1-1 TRBV28 - CASSLIYRPGTEAFF TGTGCCAGCAGTTTAATTTATCGGCCAGGCACTGAAGCTTTCTTT
- TRBJ1-5 TRBV6-6 - CASSYRPAQPQHF TGTGCCAGCAGTTACCGGCCGGCTCAGCCCCAGCATTTT
- TRBJ1-1 TRBV28 - CASRIDEAFF TGTGCCAGCAGAATCGATGAAGCTTTCTTT
- TRBJ2-4 TRBV6-6 - CASRGEGGKNIQYF TGTGCCAGCCGGGGTGAGGGCGGCAAAAACATTCAGTACTTC
- TRBJ2-5 TRBV5-4 - CASSFGDKQETQYF TGTGCCAGCAGCTTCGGGGACAAACAAGAGACCCAGTACTTC
TRBD2 TRBJ2-1 TRBV6-1 - CASSPLAGGFNEQFF TGTGCCAGCAGCCCACTAGCGGGAGGCTTCAATGAGCAGTTCTTC
- TRBJ2-7 TRBV5-1 - CASSLELAGGGEQYF TGCGCCAGCAGCCTGGAACTAGCTGGTGGCGGCGAGCAGTACTTC
TRBD2 TRBJ2-3 TRBV9 - CASSVESGAGVSDTQYF TGTGCCAGCAGCGTTGAGAGCGGAGCGGGAGTATCGGATACGCAGTATTTT
- TRBJ2-1 TRBV7-2 once CASSLDSRYNEQFF TGTGCCAGCAGCTTAGACTCTCGCTACAATGAGCAGTTCTTC
TRBD1 TRBJ2-5 TRBV9 - CASSAGQGRRETQYF TGTGCCAGCAGCGCCGGACAGGGGAGGCGGGAGACCCAGTACTTC
TRBD2 TRBJ2-1 TRBV6-5 once CASSAGLAGGNEQFF TGTGCCAGCAGTGCTGGACTAGCGGGAGGAAATGAGCAGTTCTTC
- TRBJ2-1 TRBV28 once CASSHNEQFF TGTGCCAGCAGCCACAATGAGCAGTTCTTC
- TRBJ2-5 TRBV18 - CASSPLADETQYF TGTGCCAGCTCACCCCTCGCCGATGAGACCCAGTACTTC
- TRBJ1-2 TRBV6-6 once CASSPDQGDYGYTF TGTGCCAGCTCCCCCGACCAGGGAGACTATGGCTACACCTTC
TRBD2 TRBJ2-7 TRBV4-1 - CASSQDGTRPYEQYF TGCGCCAGCAGCCAAGATGGGACTAGACCCTACGAGCAGTACTTC
TRBD2 TRBJ2-1 TRBV28 - CASSPNLDVGRAIYNEQFF TGTGCCAGCAGTCCCAATCTCGACGTTGGGAGGGCCATCTACAATGAGCAGTTCTTC
- TRBJ1-2 TRBV5-1 - CASSLQSSNYGYTF TGCGCCAGCAGCTTGCAGAGTTCTAACTATGGCTACACCTTC
TRBD1 TRBJ1-5 TRBV28 - CASSLGSAGGGSQHF TGTGCCAGCAGTTTAGGATCGGCAGGGGGCGGGTCCCAGCATTTT
- TRBJ2-7 TRBV6-5 few CASTPTAGSYEQYF TGTGCCAGCACCCCCACGGCGGGATCCTATGAGCAGTACTTC
TRBD1 TRBJ1-5 TRBV5-6 - CASSHRGSNQPQHF TGTGCCAGCAGCCACAGGGGTAGCAATCAGCCCCAGCATTTT
- TRBJ1-4 TRBV28 - CASSLKRRIELNEKLFF TGTGCCAGCAGTTTAAAGCGGCGAATCGAACTTAATGAAAAACTGTTTTTT
TRBD2 TRBJ2-1 TRBV29-1 - CSVIAGVGYNEQFF TGCAGCGTGATAGCGGGAGTAGGCTACAATGAGCAGTTCTTC
- TRBJ1-2 TRBV30 - CAWKDSGYGYTF TGTGCCTGGAAAGACAGCGGCTATGGCTACACCTTC
- TRBJ2-1 TRBV6-5 - CASSYSGVGEQFF TGTGCCAGCAGTTACTCCGGGGTAGGGGAGCAGTTCTTC
TRBD2 TRBJ2-1 TRBV10-3 - CAIGGTTDNEQFF TGTGCCATCGGCGGGACTACCGACAATGAGCAGTTCTTC
- TRBJ2-3 TRBV11-3 - CASSPGAEYTQYF TGTGCCAGCAGCCCCGGGGCCGAATATACGCAGTATTTT
- TRBJ1-3 TRBV19 - CASRDQSSGNTIYF TGTGCCAGTAGGGACCAGAGCTCTGGAAACACCATATATTTT
TRBD2 TRBJ2-3 TRBV5-4 - CASSLIAGGPSTDTQYF TGTGCCAGCAGCTTAATAGCGGGAGGGCCCTCGACAGATACGCAGTATTTT
TRBD1 TRBJ1-5 TRBV28 - CASSHPTGKGQPQHF TGTGCCAGCAGTCACCCGACAGGGAAAGGTCAGCCCCAGCATTTT
TRBD2 TRBJ2-5 TRBV7-9 - CASLAGGGGQETQYF TGTGCCAGCCTAGCGGGGGGCGGAGGGCAAGAGACCCAGTACTTC
TRBD1 TRBJ2-5 TRBV9 - CASSARDSLQETQYF TGTGCCAGCAGCGCCAGGGACAGCCTACAAGAGACCCAGTACTTC
TRBD2 TRBJ2-5 TRBV4-1 - CASSHSGTRGETQYF TGCGCCAGCAGCCATTCCGGGACTAGAGGAGAGACCCAGTACTTC
TRBD1 TRBJ1-4 TRBV7-2 - CASSSYRGRNEKLFF TGTGCCAGCAGCTCCTACAGGGGCCGAAATGAAAAACTGTTTTTT
TRBD2 TRBJ2-7 TRBV5-1 - CASSLDGLATDEQYF TGCGCCAGCAGCTTGGACGGACTAGCGACCGACGAGCAGTACTTC
- TRBJ1-3 TRBV27 - CASSTSGGDGNTIYF TGTGCCAGCAGCACCTCGGGGGGAGATGGAAACACCATATATTTT
- TRBJ2-3 TRBV7-9 - CASSLGDTTDTQYF TGTGCCAGCAGCTTAGGGGACACTACAGATACGCAGTATTTT
- TRBJ1-1 TRBV15 - CATRDLGREGTEAFF TGTGCCACCAGAGACCTGGGCAGGGAGGGCACTGAAGCTTTCTTT
TRBD1 TRBJ2-2 TRBV4-1 once CASSHYAGQGAGELFF TGCGCCAGCAGCCACTACGCGGGACAGGGGGCCGGGGAGCTGTTTTTT
- TRBJ1-1 TRBV7-9 - CASSLVPGANTEAFF TGTGCCAGCAGCTTAGTCCCAGGGGCCAACACTGAAGCTTTCTTT
- TRBJ2-5 TRBV7-9 - CASSLGFAETQYF TGTGCCAGCAGCTTAGGTTTTGCAGAGACCCAGTACTTC
TRBD2 TRBJ2-3 TRBV28 few CASSYFLRREQTDTQYF TGTGCCAGCAGTTATTTTCTGCGGCGGGAGCAAACAGATACGCAGTATTTT
TRBD2 TRBJ2-1 TRBV5-1 - CASSLTTSGYNEQFF TGCGCCAGCAGCTTGACGACTAGCGGCTACAATGAGCAGTTCTTC
TRBD1 TRBJ1-2 TRBV28 once CASSYPGQGQDGYTF TGTGCCAGCAGTTATCCAGGACAGGGTCAAGATGGCTACACCTTC
- TRBJ2-7 TRBV6-5 - CASTPALGLYEQYF TGTGCCAGCACCCCGGCACTGGGGCTCTACGAGCAGTACTTC
TRBD2 TRBJ2-7 TRBV28 - CASSLGTRGLADYEQYF TGTGCCAGCAGTTTAGGGACACGGGGACTAGCCGACTACGAGCAGTACTTC
- TRBJ2-6 TRBV5-8 - CASSSGGGAGANVLTF TGTGCCAGCAGCTCCGGTGGAGGGGCTGGGGCCAACGTCCTGACTTTC
- TRBJ2-1 TRBV21-1 - CASKGPYHNEQFF TGTGCCAGCAAGGGACCTTATCACAATGAGCAGTTCTTC
TRBD1 TRBJ1-2 TRBV28 - CASLGQGDGYTF TGTGCCAGTTTAGGACAGGGTGATGGCTACACCTTC
- TRBJ1-5 TRBV7-3 - CASSGRLRDTNQPQHF TGTGCCAGCAGCGGCCGTCTCAGGGACACCAATCAGCCCCAGCATTTT